The 13 T cell receptor beta chains below come from one sample, sequenced in a study of long-term antiretroviral therapy in people with HIV. The assay, immunoSEQ v3.0, was run at survey level. Libraries were prepared by immunoSEQ multiplex PCR; TCRdb keeps only in-frame clonotypes and omits some of them. The sample comprises 25,000 to 30,000 clones, over 70% of which are singletons, and over 9% rests with the top ten. Source: unsorted PBMCs, taken about 2.7 years after starting antiretroviral therapy. The source is a man between 25 and 39 years old with HIV.

V is TRBV23-1 and J is TRBJ2-7, with D possibly TRBD2 on 6 matching bases. TRBV23-1 is an ORF; its function is uncertain. The CDR3 loop spans 13 amino acids. The germline V and J ends were trimmed by 6 bases and 6 bases, with 15 bases remaining between them. The CDR3 DNA reads TGCGCCAGCAGCCCTTGGGGGGTGGGCGAGCAGTACTTC. Encoded protein: CASSPWGVGEQYF.

The J gene is TRBJ2-3, the V gene TRBV9; D may be TRBD2 (6 bases). Germline V gene lookup returns CDR1 SGDLS and CDR2 YYNGEE. The V gene lost 2 bases and the J gene lost 5 bases, with 9 bases spanning the gap. This CDR3 comprises 13 residues. The CDR3 protein is CASSVASEDTQYF. The DNA of the CDR3 is TGTGCCAGCAGCGTTGCTAGCGAAGATACGCAGTATTTT.

The sample holds a few counts of this clone. The J gene is TRBJ1-2, the V gene TRBV7-9; TRBD1 matches 9 bases. The V gene's germline CDR1 is SEHNR and CDR2 FQNEAQ (reference sequence). CDR3 size: 15 residues. The V gene end was trimmed by 0 bases and the J gene end by 8 bases; junction bases not matched to a gene: 7. DNA for the CDR3: TGTGCCAGCAGCTTAGCCGGGACAGGGAAAGAGGGCTACACCTTC. Its translation is CASSLAGTGKEGYTF.

V usage is TRBV5-6 and J usage is TRBJ2-2, with D hard to call. The CDR3 sequence is 13 residues long. V lost 4 bases and J lost 4, with 8 bases in between. In germline, CDR1 is SGHDT, CDR2 YYEEEE. The CDR3 DNA reads TGTGCCAGCAGCCCTCGGCGCACCGGGGAGCTGTTTTTT. Its protein product is CASSPRRTGELFF. Supplemented by reference TRBV5-6 and TRBJ2-2, the full variable domain reads DAGVTQSPTHLIKTRGQQVTLRCSPKSGHDTVSWYQQALGQGPQFIFQYYEEEERQRGNFPDRFSGHQFPNYSSELNVNALLLGDSALYLCASSPRRTGELFFGEGSRLTVL.

The V gene is TRBV19, the J gene TRBJ1-4; D remains unclear. This CDR3 contains 15 residues. V was clipped by 5 bases and J by 8 bases, with 18 bases between them. Germline CDR1 reads LNHDA; CDR2 reads SQIVND (reference sequence). The CDR3 DNA is TGTGCCAGTAGTGGAGACCTCTACGCGTGGGAAAAACTGTTTTTT. Protein: CASSGDLYAWEKLFF.

The chain is built from TRBV11-2 and TRBJ1-1; D remains ambiguous. Trimming left V 3 bases short and J 4 bases short, with 9 bases between. The CDR3 totals 13 residues. CDR1 is SGHAT, CDR2 FQNNGV, per germline. CDR3 nucleotide sequence: TGTGCCAGCAGCTTCTCAAGCTTCACTGAAGCTTTCTTT. This gives the protein CASSFSSFTEAFF.

The chain couples TRBV5-5 to TRBJ2-2, with D hard to call. The V gene lost 0 bases and the J gene lost 4 bases, with 4 bases spanning the gap. The CDR3 runs 13 residues. Germline V gives CDR1 SGHKS, CDR2 YYEKEE (reference sequence). The CDR3 DNA is TGTGCCAGCAGCTTGGCCGTCACCGGGGAGCTGTTTTTT. Its translation: CASSLAVTGELFF.

The CDR3 sequence: CASSPLSSGSAGNEQFF. The CDR3 DNA follows: TGTGCCAGCAGCCCCCTAAGTAGCGGAAGTGCCGGCAATGAGCAGTTCTTC. The V and J genes are TRBV27 and TRBJ2-1; maybe TRBD2 (6 bases). Trimming shortened V by 6 bases and J by 6 bases, and 24 bases separated the two germline ends. This CDR3 comprises 17 residues. Looked up from germline, CDR1 is MNHEY and CDR2 is SMNVEV (reference sequence).

V is TRBV23-1 and J is TRBJ1-6; D is possibly TRBD1 (5 bases). TRBV23-1 is an ORF, and what it does is uncertain. V shed 6 bases and J shed 5 bases, with 5 bases lying between them. The CDR3 covers 12 residues. The chain's CDR3 is CASRDNNSPLHF. CDR3 DNA sequence: TGCGCCAGCAGGGACAATAATTCACCCCTCCACTTT.

The V call is TRBV5-6, the J call TRBJ2-7; D uncertain. Trimming cost V 0 bases and J 2 bases, with 12 bases left between them. Germline V gene sequence: CDR1 SGHDT, CDR2 YYEEEE. The CDR3 runs to 15 residues. The CDR3 nucleotides are TGTGCCAGCAGCTTGGGGTATGGAAACCCCTACGAGCAGTACTTC. It codes for CASSLGYGNPYEQYF.

This clone appeared a single time. The rearrangement uses TRBV6-6 and TRBJ2-7; 10 bases line up with TRBD1. CDR1 MNHNY and CDR2 SVGAGI come from the germline V gene (reference sequence). V shed 6 bases and J 0 bases; nucleotides not matched to a gene: 8. CDR3 length equals 16 residues. CDR3 in amino acids: CASSPKGDRGSYEQYF. The CDR3 DNA follows: TGTGCCAGCAGCCCTAAGGGGGACAGGGGCTCCTACGAGCAGTACTTC.

The rearrangement joins TRBV7-9 to TRBJ2-7; 7 nucleotides match TRBD1. V lost 3 bases, J lost 2 bases, and 4 bases stayed unmatched. The CDR3 contains 14 residues. Germline V CDR1 and CDR2: SEHNR, FQNEAQ (reference sequence). The CDR3 sequence is CASSFSGTAYEQYF. The CDR3 nucleotides read TGTGCCAGCAGCTTCTCCGGGACAGCCTACGAGCAGTACTTC.

This clone was seen only a few times. The V call is TRBV6-1, the J call TRBJ2-7; D is undetermined. This CDR3 is 11 amino acids long. Germline CDR1 reads MNHNS; CDR2 reads SASEGT. Between the trimmed V and J ends, which lost 6 bases and 2 bases, there was a span of 5 bases. For the CDR3, the DNA is TGTGCCAGCAGAGAGGCCTACGAGCAGTACTTC. This translates into CASREAYEQYF.